A single TCR beta chain is shown here with its context. Primers included in the PCR were 60 Vbeta and 13 Jbeta primers. Using immunoSEQ multiplex PCR, the repertoire was profiled, and TCRdb retains in-frame clones only, with some absent. Of under 150,000 clones in the sample, about 82% were seen once. V was clipped by 5 bases and J by 3 bases, with 16 bases between them. CDR3 length: 15 amino acids. CDR1 and CDR2 from the germline V gene are SGHNT and YENEEA. These data come from a study of cytomegalovirus exposure and HLA in healthy donors. This chain links TRBV11-3 with TRBJ1-1, with a weak D call TRBD1 (5 bases). The receptor was derived from a boy between 10 and 17 years old in good health and CMV-seronegative. What was sequenced was PBMCs. This CDR3 reads CASSPLAGGDTEAFF. Written as DNA, the CDR3 is TGTGCCAGCAGCCCACTTGCCGGGGGTGACACTGAAGCTTTCTTT.